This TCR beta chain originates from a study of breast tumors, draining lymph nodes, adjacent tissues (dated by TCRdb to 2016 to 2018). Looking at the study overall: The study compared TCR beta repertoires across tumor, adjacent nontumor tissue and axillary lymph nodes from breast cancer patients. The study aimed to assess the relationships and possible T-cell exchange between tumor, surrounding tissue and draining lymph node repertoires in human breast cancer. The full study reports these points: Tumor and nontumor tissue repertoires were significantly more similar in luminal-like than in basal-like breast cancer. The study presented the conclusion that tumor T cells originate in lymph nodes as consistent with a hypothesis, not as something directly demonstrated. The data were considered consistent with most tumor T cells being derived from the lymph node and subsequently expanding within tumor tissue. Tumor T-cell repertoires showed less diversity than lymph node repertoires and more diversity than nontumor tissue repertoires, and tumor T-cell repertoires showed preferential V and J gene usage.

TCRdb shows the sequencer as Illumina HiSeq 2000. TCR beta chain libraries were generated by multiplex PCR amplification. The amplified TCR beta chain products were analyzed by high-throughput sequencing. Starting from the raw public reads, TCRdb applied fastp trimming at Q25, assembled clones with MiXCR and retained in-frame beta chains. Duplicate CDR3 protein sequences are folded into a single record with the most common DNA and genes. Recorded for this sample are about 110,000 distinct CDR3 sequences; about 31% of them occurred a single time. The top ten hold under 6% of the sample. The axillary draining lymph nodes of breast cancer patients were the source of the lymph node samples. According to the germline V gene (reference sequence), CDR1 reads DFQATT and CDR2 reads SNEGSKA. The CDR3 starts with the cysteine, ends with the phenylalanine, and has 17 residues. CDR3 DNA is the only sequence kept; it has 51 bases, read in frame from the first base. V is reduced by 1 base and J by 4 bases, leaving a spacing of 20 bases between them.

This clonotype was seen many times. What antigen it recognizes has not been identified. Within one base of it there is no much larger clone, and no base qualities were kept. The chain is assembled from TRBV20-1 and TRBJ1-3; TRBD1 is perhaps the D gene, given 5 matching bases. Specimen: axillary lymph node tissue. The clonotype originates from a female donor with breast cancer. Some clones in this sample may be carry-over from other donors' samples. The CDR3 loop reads CSARGITGGSGGNTIYF. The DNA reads TGCAGTGCTAGAGGGATCACGGGGGGTTCTGGCGGAAACACCATATATTTT.